The 12 T cell receptor beta chains below all came from one sample that was sequenced in a study of regulatory T cells in long-lasting Graves disease. iRepertoire HTBI primers and Arm-PCR of CDR3 regions built TCR beta libraries. One entry per CDR3 protein results from TCRdb running MiXCR on the multiplex PCR reads. The repertoire holds some 370,000 distinct CDR3 sequences, roughly 10% seen once, with 15% to 20% in the top ten. Time point noted: newly diagnosed GD, antithyroid drugs for less than 3 months. Isolated PBMC RNA provided the starting material for the TCR library. This sample also belongs to another study, concerning T cells in Graves' hyperthyroidism and ophthalmopathy.

The starting material was peripheral blood mononuclear cells (PBMCs), obtained at new diagnosis, from a patient treated with antithyroid drugs. The origin of the receptors is a woman aged 18-29 years with Graves disease.

J is TRBJ2-5 and V is TRBV6-2 or TRBV6-3; 11 bases map to TRBD2. V lost 6 bases, J lost 7 bases, and 10 bases stayed unmatched. CDR1 and CDR2 from the germline V gene are MNHEY and SVGEGT. This CDR3 spans 15 amino acids. CDR3 nucleotides: TGTGCCAGCAGCTCCCATAGCGGGGGGGGAGGGACCCAGTACTTC. As protein: CASSSHSGGGGTQYF.

This clonotype was counted ten times or more. V is TRBV27 and J is TRBJ1-2; 7 positions match TRBD1. This CDR3 is built from 14 residues. Germline CDR1 MNHEY, CDR2 SMNVEV (reference sequence). J lost 4 bases, V lost 6 bases, and 8 bases had no gene match. The CDR3: CASSPIGQAYGYTF. The CDR3 DNA is TGTGCCAGCAGCCCAATCGGACAGGCCTATGGCTACACCTTC.

This clonotype was found a few times. In nucleotides, the CDR3 is TGTGCCAGCCGATCGACAGAAGGCGATATCTCCACAGATACGCAGTATTTT. Residues: CASRSTEGDISTDTQYF. The genes are TRBV13 and TRBJ2-3; tentative D call: TRBD1 (5 bases). Trimming shortened V by 8 bases and J by 2 bases, and 23 bases separated the two germline ends. CDR1 PRHDT and CDR2 FYEKMQ come from the germline V gene (reference sequence). The CDR3 is 17 amino acids.

The rearrangement links TRBV24-1 to TRBJ1-4; no reliable D call. CDR1 is KGHDR, CDR2 SFDVKD, per germline. Trimming pared 7 bases from V and 8 bases from J, leaving 10 bases between. The CDR3 has 12 residues. The CDR3 DNA sequence: TGTGCCACCAGCGACCGTGGGGAAAAACTGTTTTTT. Translated: CATSDRGEKLFF.

In this sample, this clonotype turned up a few times. V and J are TRBV27 and TRBJ1-6; D ambiguous. V lost 2 bases, J lost 13 bases, and 15 bases lay in between. Germline CDR1 MNHEY, CDR2 SMNVEV (reference sequence). The CDR3 spans 14 residues. CDR3: CASSLAPQAAPLHF. CDR3 nucleotides: TGTGCCAGCAGTTTAGCCCCCCAAGCGGCGCCCCTCCACTTT.

The chain employs TRBV4-3 and TRBJ1-2; 7 positions agree with TRBD1. The germline CDR1 and CDR2 sequences are LGHNA and YSLEER. Unmatched junction bases numbered 10, after V lost 4 bases and J lost 8 bases. CDR3 size: 14 residues. The CDR3 DNA is TGCGCCAGCAGCCGGTGGGGGACAGCATACGGCTACACCTTC. Amino acids: CASSRWGTAYGYTF.

Worth noting for this clonotype: This may arise from a read error, as a much more abundant clone is one base away. The V gene is TRBV2, the J gene TRBJ2-7; the match to TRBD2 covers 7 bases. V shed 4 bases and J 9 bases; nucleotides not matched to a gene: 3. CDR3 length: 11 amino acids. Looked up from germline, CDR1 is SNHLY and CDR2 is FYNNEI. CDR3 DNA sequence: TGTGCCAGCAGTGGGGACTACTGGCAGTACGTC. Amino acids: CASSGDYWQYV.

This clonotype was counted at least ten times. The V call is TRBV29-1, the J call TRBJ1-2; D uncertain. The CDR3 has 12 residues. Germline loops: CDR1 SQVTM, CDR2 ANQGSEA. V dropped 3 bases and J dropped 5 bases, with 10 bases sitting between them. The CDR3 protein is CSVEAEPYGYTF. CDR3 bases: TGCAGCGTTGAGGCAGAACCTTATGGCTACACCTTC. The full variable domain, rest sourced from reference TRBV29-1 and TRBJ1-2, is SAVISQKPSRDICQRGTSLTIQCQVDSQVTMMFWYRQQPGQSLTLIATANQGSEATYESGFVIDKFPISRPNLTFSTLTVSNMSPEDSSIYLCSVEAEPYGYTFGSGTRLTVV.

This clonotype was observed many times. The chain employs TRBV9 and TRBJ2-3, with D perhaps matching TRBD1 or TRBD2 (5 bases each). Trimming pared 2 bases from V and 4 bases from J, leaving 17 bases between. Germline values: CDR1 SGDLS, CDR2 YYNGEE. The CDR3 contains 16 residues. This chain's CDR3 is CASSVRVVVGADTQYF. The CDR3 nucleotides are TGTGCCAGCAGCGTTAGGGTAGTCGTGGGGGCAGATACGCAGTATTTT.

This clonotype was counted at least ten times. The chain is built from TRBV9 and TRBJ2-3; D call uncertain. The CDR3 contains 12 residues. Germline CDR1 is SGDLS and CDR2 is YYNGEE. Trimming removed 3 bases from V and 4 bases from J, with 6 bases in between. The CDR3 loop reads CASSGNSDTQYF. For the CDR3, the DNA is TGTGCCAGCAGCGGGAATTCAGATACGCAGTATTTT.

The V and J genes are TRBV4-1 and TRBJ2-2; 7 bases are shared with TRBD1. J lost 7 bases, V lost 3 bases, and 8 bases had no gene match. The CDR3 extends over 15 amino acids. The V gene's germline CDR1 is MGHRA and CDR2 YSYEKL. DNA for the CDR3: TGCGCCAGCAGCCACGCAAGGGGGCGCGGCGGGGAGCTGTTTTTT. Translated: CASSHARGRGGELFF.

In this sample, this clonotype turned up a few times. A much larger clone sits a single nucleotide away, making a read error possible. The chain uses TRBV18 and TRBJ2-5; D possibly corresponds to TRBD2 (5 bases). V was pared by 3 bases and J by 4 bases, with 18 bases between. This CDR3 has 16 amino acids. Germline values: CDR1 KGHSH, CDR2 LQKENI. Here the CDR3 DNA reads TGTGCCAGCTCACCGGCGGGCTACACGCCTCGAGAGACCCAGTACTTC. Translating gives CASSPAGYTPRETQYF.